These 8 T cell receptor beta chains were all obtained from the same sample, sequenced in a study of shared clonotypes between healthy human individuals. Sequenced by immunoSEQ multiplex PCR; TCRdb stores in-frame clones only, minus some. The table has 2 million to 2.5 million clones, 85% to 95% seen once. Sample: naive CD4+ T cells from PBMCs. Documented subset: CD45RA+ positively selected. The receptors stem from a man aged 18 to 35 in good health. Some clones in this sample may be carry-over from other donors' samples.

V gene TRBV28 combines with J gene TRBJ1-1; the D is unclear. The V end lost 7 bases, the J end lost 2 bases, and 23 bases lay between the germline ends. This CDR3 comprises 17 residues. Looked up from germline, CDR1 is MDHEN and CDR2 is SYDVKM. CDR3 amino acids: CASKPWESVGVNTEAFF. The CDR3 DNA is TGTGCCAGCAAGCCTTGGGAGTCGGTCGGCGTTAACACTGAAGCTTTCTTT. Full variable domain (rest looked up from reference TRBV28 and TRBJ1-1): DVKVTQSSRYLVKRTGEKVFLECVQDMDHENMFWYRQDPGLGLRLIYFSYDVKMKEKGDIPEGYSVSREKKERFSLILESASTNQTSMYLCASKPWESVGVNTEAFFGQGTRLTVV.

V usage is TRBV6-7 and J usage is TRBJ1-2; 10 bases are a match to TRBD1. TRBV6-7 is an ORF for which the function is uncertain. The V and J ends lost 7 bases and 7 bases, in that order; junction bases with no gene match: 24. This CDR3 is built from 19 residues. This chain's CDR3 is CASNPTPTGGDGPSLGYTF. DNA of the CDR3: TGTGCCAGCAATCCGACCCCGACAGGGGGCGATGGTCCCTCTCTTGGCTACACCTTC.

V and J are TRBV2 and TRBJ2-1; D unresolved. The CDR3 has 13 amino acids. Per the germline V gene, CDR1 is SNHLY and CDR2 is FYNNEI. Trimming left V 4 bases short and J 5 bases short, with 9 bases between. The CDR3 DNA reads TGTGCCAGCAGTGGGCTAGGTCACAATGAGCAGTTCTTC. This sequence encodes CASSGLGHNEQFF.

The V gene is TRBV28, the J gene TRBJ2-4; D is perhaps TRBD1 (7 bases). CDR3 length: 15 amino acids. Germline V gene sequence: CDR1 MDHEN, CDR2 SYDVKM. Trimming shortened V by 5 bases and J by 3 bases, and 14 bases separated the two germline ends. The CDR3 DNA reads as TGTGCCAGCAGTCCCCAGGGGGGCCGCAAAAACATTCAGTACTTC. Translation gives CASSPQGGRKNIQYF.

This clone is a singleton in its sample. This sequence joins TRBV27 and TRBJ2-7, with a possible D match to TRBD2 (6 bases). The V gene lost 1 base and the J gene lost 3 bases, with 13 bases spanning the gap. The CDR3 covers 15 residues. Germline V gene sequence: CDR1 MNHEY, CDR2 SMNVEV (reference sequence). CDR3 coding DNA: TGTGCCAGCAGTTTATTAGGGACTGGCAACTACGAGCAGTACTTC. This sequence encodes CASSLLGTGNYEQYF.

On this clone itself: Other DNA variants within this sample encode the same CDR3. CDR3 amino acids: CASSFGQGPYEQYF. CDR3 bases: TGCGCCAGCAGCTTTGGACAGGGGCCCTACGAGCAGTACTTC. The chain carries TRBV5-1 and TRBJ2-7, with TRBD1 matching over 9 bases. CDR3 size: 14 residues. Germline assignment: CDR1 SGHRS and CDR2 YFSETQ. V trimming: 2 bases; J trimming: 2 bases; junction bases outside the gene matches: 2.

With respect to this clone: Other DNA sequences in this sample translate to the same CDR3. V usage is TRBV7-9 and J usage is TRBJ2-2; 12 bases are a match to TRBD2. This CDR3 has 15 amino acids. V gave up 5 bases and J gave up 5 bases; unmatched junction bases: 3. Germline lookup yields CDR1 SEHNR and CDR2 FQNEAQ (reference sequence). CDR3 DNA: TGTGCCAGCAGCCTCCTAGCGGGAGGGACCGGGGAGCTGTTTTTT. Residues: CASSLLAGGTGELFF.

The chain is built from TRBV5-1 and TRBJ2-7; 11 bases map to TRBD2. V lost 6 bases and J lost 2; bases outside the gene matches: 7. Germline V gene lookup returns CDR1 SGHRS and CDR2 YFSETQ. The CDR3 sequence is 15 residues long. CDR3 amino acids: CASTPLAGGPYEQYF. DNA of the CDR3: TGCGCCAGCACTCCCCTAGCGGGAGGTCCCTACGAGCAGTACTTC. Using reference TRBV5-1 and TRBJ2-7 for the parts outside the CDR3, the full variable domain is KAGVTQTPRYLIKTRGQQVTLSCSPISGHRSVSWYQQTPGQGLQFLFEYFSETQRNKGNFPGRFSGRQFSNSRSEMNVSTLELGDSALYLCASTPLAGGPYEQYFGPGTRLTVT.